This T cell receptor beta chain comes out of a study of shared clonotypes between healthy human individuals. Background on the study: Ranging from 18 to 49 in age, donors were a couple of women and a few men.

Each cell subset's genomic DNA was divided evenly among several immunoSEQ plates. Replicate PCRs run on sorted subsets employed around 200 ng DNA, approximately 30,000 T cell genomes. The repertoire was sequenced with immunoSEQ multiplex PCR; TCRdb's copy has only in-frame clones and lacks some. This table holds over a million clones, 95% to 97% found once. In the case of this clone: Its specificity is unknown.

Study-wide findings and caveats: The small donor group covered limited genetic and exposure diversity.

The CDR3 length is 17 residues. Unmatched junction bases numbered 11, after V lost 4 bases and J lost 0 bases. Germline lookup yields CDR1 SGHRS and CDR2 YFSETQ. Sequencing was done on a sample of naive CD4+ T cells sorted from blood. Regarding subset: CD45RA+ positively selected. This chain joins TRBV5-1 and TRBJ1-1; 8 positions match TRBD1. This sequence was found in a man aged 25-45 years in good health. CDR3: CASSRTGTTSMNTEAFF. The CDR3 DNA is TGCGCCAGCAGCAGGACAGGGACCACTTCCATGAACACTGAAGCTTTCTTT.